This T cell receptor (beta chain) was observed in a study of T cell responses to AZD1222 COVID-19 vaccine. At the level of the study: The study pooled second doses at about 4 or about 12 weeks. Study-level points and caveats: Spike was spanned by vaccine-associated CD4 TCRs, which were dominant at 160-218 and 743-854. Scientists sampled the repertoires only once the peak T cell response had passed. Recipients of two AZD1222 doses showed rising Spike-specific TCR breadth and depth.

Germline values: CDR1 MNHEY, CDR2 SMNVEV (reference sequence). The CDR3 is made up of 17 amino acids. Unmatched junction bases numbered 6, after V lost 4 bases and J lost 0 bases. To note about this clone: Its specificity is not known.

The data were produced by immunoSEQ multiplex PCR, yet TCRdb's version contains in-frame clones alone and is incomplete. The sample contains approximately 80,000 clones, 80% of which appear only once. The chain links TRBV27 to TRBJ2-6, with 7 bases matching TRBD1. The TCR originated in an adult in good health. The specimen comprised peripheral blood, sampled on day 0 of AZD1222 vaccination. The CDR3 loop is CASSSWTGLSGANVLTF. The DNA for the CDR3 is TGTGCCAGCAGTTCGTGGACAGGACTCTCTGGGGCCAACGTCCTGACTTTC.